The 2 T cell receptor beta chains given below trace back to one sample, sequenced in a study of blood T cell repertoires in COVID-19 (TCRdb year 2020). Library generation was performed with the immunoSEQ multiplex PCR assay. Entries here come from immuneACCESS through TCRdb and include only in-frame sequences with V and J called. Some clones fail to appear in such tables; in the studies checked, an unresolved V gene covers under half of the shortfall, and the cause of the remainder is unknown. Here the sample has 300,000 to 350,000 clones; 86% occur a single time. Around 4.5% of the sample is in the top ten clones. Specimen: PBMCs or T cells enriched from blood (not recorded which). The receptors shown here come from a woman aged 40 to 50 with acute COVID-19.

This chain joins TRBV7-8 and TRBJ1-1; TRBD1 is a possible D gene (5 bases). V gave up 1 base and J gave up 3 bases, with 12 bases separating them. The germline V gene encodes CDR1 SGHVS and CDR2 FQNEAQ. The CDR3 has 15 residues. The CDR3 nucleotides read TGTGCCAGCAGCTTAGTTCCAGGGAGGGACACTGAAGCTTTCTTT. This gives the protein CASSLVPGRDTEAFF.

The table lists this clone with a few counts. The chain carries TRBV7-2 and TRBJ1-6; 7 nucleotides agree with TRBD1. Germline CDR1 is SGHTA and CDR2 is FQGNSA. Losses at the gene ends were 5 bases for V and 6 bases for J; bases not matched to a gene: 7. The CDR3 consists of 15 residues. The CDR3: CASSLRTGGNSPLHF. CDR3 DNA: TGTGCCAGCAGCCTCCGGACAGGAGGTAATTCACCCCTCCACTTT. The variable domain in full, with the rest retrieved from reference TRBV7-2 and TRBJ1-6, is GAGVSQSPSNKVTEKGKDVELRCDPISGHTALYWYRQSLGQGLEFLIYFQGNSAPDKSGLPSDRFSAERTGGSVSTLTIQRTQQEDSAVYLCASSLRTGGNSPLHFGNGTRLTVT.